The table lists the clone carrying this TCR beta chain with a few counts. What it binds is not known. The data were obtained in a study of T cell repertoires in cytomegalovirus infection. Study information: Alongside well-studied HLA-B-restricted CMV epitopes, recently identified HLA-C-restricted CMV epitopes were also used. Findings and limits, study-wide: Frequencies of public TCR beta families were cumulated, and this identified carriers of CMV plus the relevant HLA.

TCRdb processed the reads anew with MiXCR; each CDR3 protein has one entry. Of some 800,000 distinct CDR3 sequences in the sample, almost 30% were seen once. The CDR3 contains 17 residues. With V trimmed by 4 bases and J by 8 bases, 20 bases remained unmatched. In germline, CDR1 is SGHRS, CDR2 YFSETQ. The source material was cultured CD8+ T cells from PBMCs, sampled from culture after CMV antigen stimulation. The rearrangement joins TRBV5-1 to TRBJ1-2, with 7 bases fitting TRBD1. This clonotype originated in a human donor in good health (CMV status not recorded). Some clones in this sample may be carry-over from other donors' samples. The CDR3 coding sequence is TGCGCCAGCAGCCCGACAGGGAAACCTAATATAGTTGACGGCTACACCTTC. It translates to CASSPTGKPNIVDGYTF.